This is a list of T cell receptor beta chains from one sample in a study of blood T cell repertoires in COVID-19. Measured with immunoSEQ multiplex PCR; TCRdb has only the in-frame clones, and not every one. The data show some 530,000 clones, 80% to 90% seen once. Sequencing was carried out using peripheral blood. The receptor set was obtained from a human donor in a cohort sampled during active COVID-19. The CDR3 runs from the conserved cysteine through the conserved F or W. The order of the fields is D gene, clone size, V gene, J gene, CDR3 protein, CDR3 DNA. A D gene is named only where the DNA matches it firmly. The size of a clone is reported for some rows only, either as once, few or many, or as a class for expanded clones.

TRBD1,-,TRBV19,TRBJ2-3,CASSPGQGLSAQYF,TGTGCCAGTAGTCCCGGACAGGGATTATCGGCGCAGTATTTT
-,-,TRBV7-9,TRBJ1-4,CASSLRPGFESNEKLFF,TGTGCCAGCAGCTTACGACCCGGGTTTGAGTCTAATGAAAAACTGTTTTTT
-,-,TRBV21-1,TRBJ2-6,CASSKVDRGRLGANVLTF,TGTGCCAGCAGCAAGGTAGACAGGGGGAGGCTGGGGGCCAACGTCCTGACTTTC
-,-,TRBV30,TRBJ2-2,CAWGAGFSGELFF,TGTGCCTGGGGTGCGGGGTTCTCCGGGGAGCTGTTTTTT
-,-,TRBV6-2/TRBV6-3,TRBJ2-7,CASSYEAGSYEQYF,TGTGCCAGCAGTTACGAGGCTGGCTCCTACGAGCAGTACTTC
-,-,TRBV11-2,TRBJ1-1,CASSLTGRGNTEAFF,TGTGCCAGCAGCCTGACAGGCAGGGGAAACACTGAAGCTTTCTTT
-,once,TRBV29-1,TRBJ2-5,CSAFHTGQGQETQYF,TGCAGCGCTTTTCATACGGGGCAGGGGCAAGAGACCCAGTACTTC
TRBD2,-,TRBV9,TRBJ2-2,CASSVSGSDTGELFF,TGTGCCAGCAGCGTTAGCGGGAGCGACACCGGGGAGCTGTTTTTT
-,-,TRBV5-4,TRBJ2-5,CASSYGLNPPGTQYF,TGTGCCAGCAGCTATGGACTAAACCCTCCGGGGACCCAGTACTTC
TRBD1,-,TRBV6-5,TRBJ2-5,CASRRTGGETQYF,TGTGCCAGCAGACGGACAGGGGGAGAGACCCAGTACTTC
TRBD1,-,TRBV10-1,TRBJ2-3,CASSRQGSTDTQYF,TGCGCCAGCAGCCGACAGGGTTCCACAGATACGCAGTATTTT
-,few,TRBV19,TRBJ1-1,CASRRTVNTEAFF,TGTGCCAGTAGACGAACAGTGAACACTGAAGCTTTCTTT
TRBD2,once,TRBV11-3,TRBJ2-6,CASSLAAGVPSGANVLTF,TGTGCCAGCAGCTTAGCGGCGGGAGTTCCCTCTGGGGCCAACGTCCTGACTTTC
TRBD1,-,TRBV29-1,TRBJ1-5,CSAGQQNQPQHF,TGCAGCGCGGGACAGCAGAATCAGCCCCAGCATTTT
-,-,TRBV5-4,TRBJ1-6,CASRGDPGDNSPLHF,TGTGCCAGCAGGGGAGACCCTGGAGATAATTCACCCCTCCACTTT
-,-,TRBV7-3,TRBJ2-3,CASSLGLFGSTDTQYF,TGTGCCAGCAGCTTAGGACTTTTTGGGAGCACAGATACGCAGTATTTT
TRBD1,-,TRBV6-5,TRBJ1-5,CASFGQGNQPQHF,TGTGCCAGTTTTGGACAGGGCAATCAGCCCCAGCATTTT
TRBD1,-,TRBV6-5,TRBJ2-1,CASRSGQGAFNEQFF,TGTGCCAGCAGGTCCGGACAGGGGGCTTTCAATGAGCAGTTCTTC
TRBD2,-,TRBV14,TRBJ2-1,CASSQDGGTSGRNEQFF,TGTGCCAGCAGCCAAGATGGGGGGACTAGCGGGAGAAATGAGCAGTTCTTC
TRBD2,-,TRBV5-6,TRBJ2-5,CASSPRLAGEAETQYF,TGTGCCAGCAGCCCAAGACTAGCGGGAGAGGCAGAGACCCAGTACTTC
TRBD1,-,TRBV7-3,TRBJ2-1,CASSTRAGGWNEQFF,TGTGCCAGCAGCACAAGGGCAGGGGGCTGGAATGAGCAGTTCTTC
TRBD1,few,TRBV18,TRBJ1-2,CASSPPGQGEHGYTF,TGTGCCAGCTCACCGCCCGGACAGGGGGAGCACGGCTACACCTTC
-,-,TRBV27,TRBJ1-1,CASRPQVANTEAFF,TGTGCCAGCAGACCTCAGGTGGCGAACACTGAAGCTTTCTTT
TRBD2,-,TRBV19,TRBJ2-1,CASSSGSLNEQFF,TGTGCCAGTTCTAGCGGGAGTCTCAATGAGCAGTTCTTC
TRBD1,-,TRBV6-5,TRBJ1-4,CASSRGQDWDEKLFF,TGTGCCAGCAGCCGCGGACAGGATTGGGATGAAAAACTGTTTTTT
-,-,TRBV19,TRBJ2-7,CASSITGTYEQYF,TGTGCCAGTAGTATAACAGGTACCTACGAGCAGTACTTC
TRBD1,-,TRBV7-9,TRBJ1-6,CASSSDRGVSPLHF,TGTGCCAGCAGTAGCGACAGGGGGGTTTCACCCCTCCACTTT
-,-,TRBV10-3,TRBJ2-3,CAIGTDRRTSGIGPDTQYF,TGTGCCATCGGGACGGACAGGAGAACTAGCGGAATAGGTCCAGATACGCAGTATTTT
TRBD2,-,TRBV9,TRBJ2-3,CASSPHRTSASTDTQYF,TGTGCCAGCAGCCCCCATCGGACTAGCGCCAGCACAGATACGCAGTATTTT
TRBD2,-,TRBV10-3,TRBJ2-3,CATQTSGGTDTQYF,TGTGCCACCCAGACTAGCGGAGGCACAGATACGCAGTATTTT
-,-,TRBV7-3,TRBJ1-5,CASTERGQPQHF,TGTGCCAGCACTGAACGGGGTCAGCCCCAGCATTTT
-,-,TRBV7-3,TRBJ2-1,CASSSSQGGEQFF,TGTGCCAGCAGCTCCTCCCAGGGGGGTGAGCAGTTCTTC
TRBD1,-,TRBV9,TRBJ1-5,CASSRGQAALEPQHF,TGTGCCAGCTCCCGGGGACAGGCCGCGTTAGAGCCCCAGCATTTT
TRBD2,-,TRBV5-4,TRBJ2-3,CASSLFLAGRTDTQYF,TGTGCCAGCAGCTTGTTTCTAGCGGGCCGCACAGATACGCAGTATTTT
-,-,TRBV29-1,TRBJ1-2,CSVAEGPGWGNYGYTF,TGCAGCGTTGCCGAGGGCCCAGGATGGGGTAACTATGGCTACACCTTC
TRBD1,-,TRBV6-5,TRBJ1-4,CASSIGTANEKLFF,TGTGCCAGCAGTATAGGGACAGCTAATGAAAAACTGTTTTTT
TRBD1,-,TRBV2,TRBJ1-5,CASSPGTEYSNQPQHF,TGTGCCAGCAGTCCCGGGACAGAGTATAGCAATCAGCCCCAGCATTTT
TRBD1,-,TRBV15,TRBJ1-1,CATSPDRGTEAFF,TGTGCCACCAGCCCCGACAGGGGCACTGAAGCTTTCTTT
TRBD2,-,TRBV15,TRBJ2-1,CATSSETSGRALDNEQFF,TGTGCCACCAGCAGTGAGACTAGCGGGAGGGCCCTCGACAATGAGCAGTTCTTC
TRBD1,-,TRBV27,TRBJ1-5,CASSLSATGGRYQPQHF,TGTGCCAGCAGTTTATCAGCTACAGGGGGCCGGTATCAGCCCCAGCATTTT
-,-,TRBV19,TRBJ1-1,CASSIGWDFSGTEAFF,TGTGCCAGTAGTATAGGATGGGACTTTAGCGGCACTGAAGCTTTCTTT
-,once,TRBV7-2,TRBJ2-2,CASSLASGSNTGELFF,TGTGCCAGCAGCTTAGCATCGGGATCGAACACCGGGGAGCTGTTTTTT
-,-,TRBV7-9,TRBJ2-1,CASSLDHYNEQFF,TGTGCCAGCAGCTTAGATCATTACAATGAGCAGTTCTTC
-,-,TRBV2,TRBJ2-3,CASSEGGGSTDTQYF,TGTGCCAGCAGTGAGGGCGGAGGGAGCACAGATACGCAGTATTTT
TRBD2,-,TRBV7-9,TRBJ2-3,CASRHRGLAEDTQYF,TGTGCCAGCAGACACAGGGGACTAGCGGAAGATACGCAGTATTTT
TRBD2,-,TRBV19,TRBJ2-1,CASGRGLAGVNSYNEQFF,TGTGCCAGTGGGAGGGGACTAGCGGGAGTAAACTCCTACAATGAGCAGTTCTTC
TRBD2,-,TRBV19,TRBJ2-7,CASSLLAGVNPSYEQYF,TGTGCCAGTAGCCTGCTAGCGGGGGTTAACCCCTCCTACGAGCAGTACTTC
-,-,TRBV4-2,TRBJ1-2,CASSQERDEGYYGYTF,TGTGCCAGCAGCCAAGAGAGGGATGAAGGGTACTATGGCTACACCTTC
-,-,TRBV6-5,TRBJ1-5,CASSYGAGNQPQHF,TGTGCCAGCAGTTACGGGGCAGGGAATCAGCCCCAGCATTTT
TRBD1,-,TRBV6-2/TRBV6-3,TRBJ1-5,CASSRIRQGVYQPQHF,TGTGCCAGCAGTCGCATTCGACAGGGGGTTTATCAGCCCCAGCATTTT
TRBD1,-,TRBV18,TRBJ1-2,CASSLQGALGYTF,TGTGCCAGCTCCCTACAGGGGGCGCTTGGCTACACCTTC
-,-,TRBV5-4,TRBJ2-2,CAPGHSNTGELFF,TGTGCCCCGGGACACTCTAACACCGGGGAGCTGTTTTTT
-,few,TRBV19,TRBJ2-2,CATKRVGTNTGELFF,TGTGCCACTAAGAGGGTTGGGACGAACACCGGGGAGCTGTTTTTT
TRBD2,once,TRBV15,TRBJ2-5,CATRAGVVQETQYF,TGTGCCACCAGGGCGGGGGTTGTCCAAGAGACCCAGTACTTC
TRBD2,-,TRBV7-3,TRBJ2-1,CASSLGGLAPYNEQFF,TGTGCCAGCAGCTTAGGGGGACTAGCCCCCTACAATGAGCAGTTCTTC
TRBD1,-,TRBV7-7,TRBJ2-7,CASSSGTGAYEQYF,TGTGCTAGCAGCTCCGGGACAGGGGCTTACGAGCAGTACTTC
TRBD1,-,TRBV12-5,TRBJ1-5,CASGVTGDYQPQHF,TGTGCTAGTGGAGTGACAGGGGATTATCAGCCCCAGCATTTT
-,-,TRBV21-1,TRBJ1-3,CARTQGNTIYF,TGTGCCAGAACCCAGGGAAACACCATATATTTT
TRBD1,-,TRBV18,TRBJ1-2,CASSDLTGGEENYGYTF,TGTGCCAGCTCGGACCTTACAGGGGGCGAAGAGAACTATGGCTACACCTTC